This TCR beta chain was retrieved from a study of identifying expanded T cells in peripheral blood. Study results and caveats: Around 1.2 clones differed between technical replicates, versus about 17 and 20 over time. Across healthy donors, higher total template counts meant significantly greater roughly two-week count variance.

Assay used: immunoSEQ multiplex PCR; TCRdb lists only in-frame clones, some missing. The data contain around 100,000 clones, about 90% of them singletons. During the collection period, no donor immune events like infections were recorded. V was pared by 11 bases and J by 6 bases, with 16 bases between. The germline gives CDR1 SNHLY, CDR2 FYNNEI. The CDR3 has 12 residues. About this clone: Its antigen is as yet unknown.

V gene TRBV2 combines with J gene TRBJ1-1; the D gene is possibly TRBD1 (6 bases). This TCR was recovered from a person aged 18 to 70 in good health. Sequencing was done on a sample of blood. CDR3 nucleotide sequence: TGTGCCTTAAAGGGGGGGGCGTCTGAAGCTTTCTTT. Translation: CALKGGASEAFF.